A selection of T cell receptor beta chains follows, all from one sample in a study of T-cell memory formation after mild COVID-19. TCRdb passed the 5' RACE reads through MiXCR, listing each CDR3 protein once. The sample consists of about 610,000 distinct CDR3 sequences, around 15% of them appearing once. Sequencing was carried out using PBMCs or a T cell subset sorted from them (not recorded which). Receptors originate from an adult woman who had mild COVID-19 (a few samples of this study predate the infection). Cell type and time point are not known. Both conserved end residues are part of each CDR3. The order of the fields is D gene, V gene, clone size, J gene, CDR3 length, CDR3 protein, CDR3 DNA. A D gene is named only where the DNA matches it firmly. Clone size appears in some rows only: once, few, many, or a class for an expanded clone.

-	TRBV19	-	TRBJ1-4	12	CASTQSNEKLFF	TGTGCCAGTACCCAGAGTAATGAAAAACTGTTTTTT
TRBD2	TRBV12-5	few	TRBJ2-2	17	CASGLSPPRGRPGELFF	TGTGCTAGTGGTTTGTCTCCGCCGCGGGGGAGGCCCGGGGAGCTGTTTTTT
-	TRBV12-3/TRBV12-4	-	TRBJ1-1	15	CATYPRGSGNTEAFF	TGTGCCACCTACCCCCGAGGGTCTGGGAACACTGAAGCTTTCTTT
-	TRBV12-3/TRBV12-4	-	TRBJ2-1	16	CASSLAVVDKEGEQFF	TGTGCCAGCAGTTTAGCGGTGGTAGACAAGGAGGGTGAGCAGTTCTTC
-	TRBV4-1	-	TRBJ2-1	14	CASSQPRSDNEQFF	TGCGCCAGCAGCCAACCCCGCTCTGACAATGAGCAGTTCTTC
TRBD2	TRBV3-1	-	TRBJ2-7	14	CASSRGLVSYEQYF	TGTGCCAGCAGCCGAGGACTAGTCTCCTACGAGCAGTACTTC
-	TRBV9	-	TRBJ2-3	15	CASSVRAGSSNTQYF	TGTGCCAGCAGCGTTAGGGCAGGGAGCAGCAATACGCAGTATTTT
TRBD1	TRBV20-1	few	TRBJ1-3	15	CSARDRQGPGNTIYF	TGCAGTGCTAGAGATCGACAGGGCCCTGGAAACACCATATATTTT
-	TRBV19	-	TRBJ1-5	13	CASSITGYQPQHF	TGTGCCAGTAGTATAACAGGGTATCAGCCCCAGCATTTT
TRBD1	TRBV11-2	few	TRBJ1-1	12	CASSFRQGGAFF	TGTGCCAGCAGCTTTAGACAGGGAGGAGCTTTCTTT
TRBD1	TRBV19	-	TRBJ2-7	14	CASSTGTVHYEQYF	TGTGCCAGTAGTACTGGGACAGTCCACTACGAGCAGTACTTC
TRBD2	TRBV5-1	-	TRBJ2-7	16	CASSWGASGASYEQYF	TGCGCCAGCAGCTGGGGGGCTAGCGGGGCCTCCTACGAGCAGTACTTC
TRBD2	TRBV7-9	-	TRBJ2-7	16	CASSPNGGLESYEQYF	TGTGCCAGCAGCCCCAATGGGGGACTAGAATCCTACGAGCAGTACTTC
-	TRBV3-1	many	TRBJ2-7	16	CASSQSHRTGPYEQYF	TGTGCCAGCAGCCAATCTCACAGAACAGGGCCCTACGAGCAGTACTTC
TRBD1	TRBV5-4	-	TRBJ1-1	13	CASSSNRGPEAFF	TGTGCCAGCAGCAGCAACAGGGGGCCTGAAGCTTTCTTT
-	TRBV12-3/TRBV12-4	many	TRBJ2-5	11	CASSRRETQYF	TGTGCCAGCAGTCGTCGAGAGACCCAGTACTTC
-	TRBV7-9	-	TRBJ1-1	15	CASSLAGVMNTEAFF	TGTGCCAGCAGCTTGGCAGGGGTCATGAACACTGAAGCTTTCTTT
-	TRBV6-5	-	TRBJ2-2	15	CASSKGSGLAGELFF	TGTGCCAGCAGTAAGGGTAGCGGTTTGGCCGGGGAGCTGTTTTTT
TRBD1	TRBV5-1	-	TRBJ2-2	20	CASTITQGQGFGSGTGELFF	TGCGCCAGCACCATCACGCAAGGACAGGGGTTTGGTTCGGGCACCGGGGAGCTGTTTTTT